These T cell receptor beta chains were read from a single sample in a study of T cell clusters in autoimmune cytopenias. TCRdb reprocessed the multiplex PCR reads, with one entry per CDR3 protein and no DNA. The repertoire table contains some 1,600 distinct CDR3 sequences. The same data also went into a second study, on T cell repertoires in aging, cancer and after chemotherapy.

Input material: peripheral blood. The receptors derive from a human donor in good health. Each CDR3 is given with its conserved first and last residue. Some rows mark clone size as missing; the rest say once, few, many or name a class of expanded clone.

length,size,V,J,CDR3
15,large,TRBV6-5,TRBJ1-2,CASSPDRGRTYGYTF
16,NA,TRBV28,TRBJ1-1,CASSLRGFTGNTEAFF
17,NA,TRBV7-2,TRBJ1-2,CASSPLSGTGAGYGYTF
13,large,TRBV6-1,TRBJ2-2,CASSYRTPGELFF
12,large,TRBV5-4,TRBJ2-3,CASSFGGLAQYF
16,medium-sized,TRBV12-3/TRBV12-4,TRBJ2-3,CASSLGGGGGTDTQYF
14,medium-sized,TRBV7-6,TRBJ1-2,CASSRGGQGDGYTF
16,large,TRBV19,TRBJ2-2,CASNPGVRARSGELFF
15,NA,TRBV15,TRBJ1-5,CATSSGTGVHQPQHF
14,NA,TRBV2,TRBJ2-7,CARSTYERGYEQYF
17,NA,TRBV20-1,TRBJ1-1,CSARDEGQGARNTEAFF
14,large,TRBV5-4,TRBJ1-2,CASSFPSTNYGYTF
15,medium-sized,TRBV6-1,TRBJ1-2,CASVREAPLVYGYTF
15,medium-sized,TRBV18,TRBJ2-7,CASSPGQGAMNEQYF
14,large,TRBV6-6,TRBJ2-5,CASSYSRSSETQYF
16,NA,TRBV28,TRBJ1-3,CASTARQGVSGNTIYF